This TCR beta chain was profiled in a study of blood T cell repertoires in COVID-19. Trimming removed 8 bases at V and 5 bases at J, with 18 bases between. Germline V gene data show CDR1 as SNHLY and CDR2 as FYNNEI. The CDR3 has 14 residues. Profiled with immunoSEQ multiplex PCR; TCRdb holds only in-frame clones, not every one. This repertoire shows about 150,000 clones, around 84% found once; its top ten account for nearly 10%. The chain joins TRBV2 to TRBJ2-5, with D possibly being TRBD2 (5 bases). The sequence was collected from a woman aged 45-59 years with acute or convalescent COVID-19. Specimen: peripheral blood. Here the CDR3 reads CASGPGYPSETQYF. The CDR3, as DNA: TGTGCCAGCGGGCCGGGATACCCCTCGGAGACCCAGTACTTC.